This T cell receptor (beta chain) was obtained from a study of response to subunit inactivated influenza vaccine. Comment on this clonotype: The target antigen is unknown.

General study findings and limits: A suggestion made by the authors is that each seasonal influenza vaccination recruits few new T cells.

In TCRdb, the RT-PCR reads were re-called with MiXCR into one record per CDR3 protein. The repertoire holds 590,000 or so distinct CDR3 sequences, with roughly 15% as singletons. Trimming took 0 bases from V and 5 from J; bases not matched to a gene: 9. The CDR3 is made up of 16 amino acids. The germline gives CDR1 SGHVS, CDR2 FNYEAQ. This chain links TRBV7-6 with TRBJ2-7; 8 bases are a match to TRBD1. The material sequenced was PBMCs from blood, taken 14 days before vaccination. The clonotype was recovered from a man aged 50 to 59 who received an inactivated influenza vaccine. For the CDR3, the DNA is TGTGCCAGCAGCTTAGCGCAGACAGGGGTTTACAACGAGCAGTACTTC. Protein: CASSLAQTGVYNEQYF.